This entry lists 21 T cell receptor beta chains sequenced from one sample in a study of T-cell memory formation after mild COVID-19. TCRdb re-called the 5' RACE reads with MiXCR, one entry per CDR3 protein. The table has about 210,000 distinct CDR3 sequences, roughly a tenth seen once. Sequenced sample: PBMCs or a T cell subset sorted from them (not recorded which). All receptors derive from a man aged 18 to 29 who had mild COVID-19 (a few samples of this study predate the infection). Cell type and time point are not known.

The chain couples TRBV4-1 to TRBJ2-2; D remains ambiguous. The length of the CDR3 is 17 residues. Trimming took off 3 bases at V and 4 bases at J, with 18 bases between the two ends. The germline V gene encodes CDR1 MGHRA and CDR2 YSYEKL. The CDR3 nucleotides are TGCGCCAGCAGCCAGGCCGACATGGGGTTCCGCACCGGGGAGCTGTTTTTT. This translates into CASSQADMGFRTGELFF.

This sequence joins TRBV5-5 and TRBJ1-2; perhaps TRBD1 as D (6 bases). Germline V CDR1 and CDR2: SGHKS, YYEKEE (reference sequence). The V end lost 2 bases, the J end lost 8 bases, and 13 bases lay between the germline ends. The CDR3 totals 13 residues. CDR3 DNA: TGTGCCAGCAGCTTCGGACCCCAGGGGGGCTACACCTTC. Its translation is CASSFGPQGGYTF.

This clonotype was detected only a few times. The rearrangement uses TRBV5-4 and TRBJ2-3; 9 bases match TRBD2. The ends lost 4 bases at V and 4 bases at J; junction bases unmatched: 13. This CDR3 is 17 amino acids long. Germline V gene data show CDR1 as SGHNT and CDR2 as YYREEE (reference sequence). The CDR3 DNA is TGTGCCAGCAGCAGACCCGGCGATAGCGGGGGCCCAGATACGCAGTATTTT. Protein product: CASSRPGDSGGPDTQYF.

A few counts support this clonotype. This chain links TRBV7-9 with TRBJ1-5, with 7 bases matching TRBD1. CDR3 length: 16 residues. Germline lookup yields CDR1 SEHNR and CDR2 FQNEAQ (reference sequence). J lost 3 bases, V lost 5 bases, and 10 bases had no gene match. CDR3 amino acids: CASSGITGAVNQPQHF. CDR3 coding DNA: TGTGCCAGCAGCGGAATCACAGGGGCAGTCAATCAGCCCCAGCATTTT.

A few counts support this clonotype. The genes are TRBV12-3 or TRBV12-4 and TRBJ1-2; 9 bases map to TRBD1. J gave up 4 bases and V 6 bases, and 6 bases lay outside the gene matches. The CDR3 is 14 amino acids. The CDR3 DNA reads TGTGCCAGCAGCCCGGACAGGGGAAGCTATGGCTACACCTTC. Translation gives CASSPDRGSYGYTF.

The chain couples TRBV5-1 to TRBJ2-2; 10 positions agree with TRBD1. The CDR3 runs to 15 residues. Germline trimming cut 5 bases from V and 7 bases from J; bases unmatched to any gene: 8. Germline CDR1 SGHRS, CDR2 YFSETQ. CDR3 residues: CASSTGTGDVGELFF. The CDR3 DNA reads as TGCGCCAGCAGTACCGGGACAGGGGACGTCGGGGAGCTGTTTTTT.

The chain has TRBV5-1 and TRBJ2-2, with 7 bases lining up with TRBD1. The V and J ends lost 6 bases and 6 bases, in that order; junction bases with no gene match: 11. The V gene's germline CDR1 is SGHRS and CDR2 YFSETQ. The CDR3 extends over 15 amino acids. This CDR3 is CASNNRGETAGELFF. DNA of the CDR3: TGCGCCAGCAACAACAGGGGTGAGACGGCCGGGGAGCTGTTTTTT.

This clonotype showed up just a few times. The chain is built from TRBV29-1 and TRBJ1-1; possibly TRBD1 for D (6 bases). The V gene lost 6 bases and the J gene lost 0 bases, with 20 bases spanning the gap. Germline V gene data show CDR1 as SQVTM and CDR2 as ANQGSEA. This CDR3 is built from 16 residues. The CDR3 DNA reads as TGCAGCGTCACCGGGGGGGCAAGGATACTGAACACTGAAGCTTTCTTT. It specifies CSVTGGARILNTEAFF.

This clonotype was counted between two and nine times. Here the CDR3 DNA reads TGCGCCAGCAGCTTGGCCGTTGACAGGGGGCATGACGGCTACACCTTC. Protein: CASSLAVDRGHDGYTF. The chain has TRBV5-1 and TRBJ1-2; 10 bases are a match to TRBD1. This CDR3 comprises 16 residues. With V trimmed by 0 bases and J by 8 bases, 10 bases remained unmatched. CDR1 is SGHRS and CDR2 is YFSETQ in the germline V gene.

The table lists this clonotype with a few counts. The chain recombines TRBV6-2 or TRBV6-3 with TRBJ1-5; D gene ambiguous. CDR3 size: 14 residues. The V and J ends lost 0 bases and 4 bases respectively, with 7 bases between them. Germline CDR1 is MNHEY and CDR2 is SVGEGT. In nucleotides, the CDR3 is TGTGCCAGCAGTTACTCGAGCGGGAATCAGCCCCAGCATTTT. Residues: CASSYSSGNQPQHF.

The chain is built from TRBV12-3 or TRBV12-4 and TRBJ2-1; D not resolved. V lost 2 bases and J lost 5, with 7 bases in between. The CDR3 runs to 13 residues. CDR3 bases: TGTGCCAGCAGTTTACTGGGAAACAATGAGCAGTTCTTC. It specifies CASSLLGNNEQFF.

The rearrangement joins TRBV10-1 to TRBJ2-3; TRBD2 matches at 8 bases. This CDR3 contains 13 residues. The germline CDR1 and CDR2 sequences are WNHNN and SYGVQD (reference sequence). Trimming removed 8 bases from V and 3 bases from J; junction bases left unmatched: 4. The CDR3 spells CASAGGATDTQYF. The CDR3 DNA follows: TGCGCCAGCGCGGGGGGCGCGACAGATACGCAGTATTTT.

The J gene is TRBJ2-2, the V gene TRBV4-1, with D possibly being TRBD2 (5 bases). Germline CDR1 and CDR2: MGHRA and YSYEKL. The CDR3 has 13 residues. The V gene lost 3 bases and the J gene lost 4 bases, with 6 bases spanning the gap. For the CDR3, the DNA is TGCGCCAGCAGCCAGGAGGCCACCGGGGAGCTGTTTTTT. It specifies CASSQEATGELFF.

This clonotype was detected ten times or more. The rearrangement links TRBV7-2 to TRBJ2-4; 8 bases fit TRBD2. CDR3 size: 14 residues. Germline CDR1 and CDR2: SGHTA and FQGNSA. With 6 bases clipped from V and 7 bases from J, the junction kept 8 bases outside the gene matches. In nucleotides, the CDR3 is TGTGCCAGCAGGTCGGCGGGGGGCGATAACATTCAGTACTTC. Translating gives CASRSAGGDNIQYF.

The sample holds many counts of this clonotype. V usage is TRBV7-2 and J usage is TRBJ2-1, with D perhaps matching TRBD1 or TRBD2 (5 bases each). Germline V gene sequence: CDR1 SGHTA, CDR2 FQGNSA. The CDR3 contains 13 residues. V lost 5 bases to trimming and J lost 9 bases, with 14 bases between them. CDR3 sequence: CASSMAPGTEQFF. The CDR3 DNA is TGTGCCAGCAGCATGGCCCCAGGGACTGAGCAGTTCTTC.

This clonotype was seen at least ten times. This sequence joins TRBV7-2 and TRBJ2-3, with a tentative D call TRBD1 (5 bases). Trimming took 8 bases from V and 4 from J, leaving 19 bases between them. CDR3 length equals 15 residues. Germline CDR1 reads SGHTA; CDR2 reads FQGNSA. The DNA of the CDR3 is TGTGCCAGCTCCTTCGCCCAGGGTAGGGCAGATACGCAGTATTTT. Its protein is CASSFAQGRADTQYF.

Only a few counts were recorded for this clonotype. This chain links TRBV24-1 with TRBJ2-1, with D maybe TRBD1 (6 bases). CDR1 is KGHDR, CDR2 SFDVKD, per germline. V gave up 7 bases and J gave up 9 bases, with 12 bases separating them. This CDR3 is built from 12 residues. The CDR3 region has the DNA TGTGCCACCAGAAAAAACAGGGCTGAGCAGTTCTTC. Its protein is CATRKNRAEQFF.

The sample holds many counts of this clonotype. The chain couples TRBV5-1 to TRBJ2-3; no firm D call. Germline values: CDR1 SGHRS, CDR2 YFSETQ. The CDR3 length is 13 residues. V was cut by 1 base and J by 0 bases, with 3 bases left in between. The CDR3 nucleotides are TGCGCCAGCAGCTTGTTAAGCACAGATACGCAGTATTTT. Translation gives CASSLLSTDTQYF.

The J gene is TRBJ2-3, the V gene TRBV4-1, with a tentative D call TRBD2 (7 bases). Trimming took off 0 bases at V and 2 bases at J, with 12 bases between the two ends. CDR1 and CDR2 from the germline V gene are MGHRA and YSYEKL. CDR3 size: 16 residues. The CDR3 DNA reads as TGCGCCAGCAGCCAAGATGGGGGGGCCACCACAGATACGCAGTATTTT. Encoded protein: CASSQDGGATTDTQYF.

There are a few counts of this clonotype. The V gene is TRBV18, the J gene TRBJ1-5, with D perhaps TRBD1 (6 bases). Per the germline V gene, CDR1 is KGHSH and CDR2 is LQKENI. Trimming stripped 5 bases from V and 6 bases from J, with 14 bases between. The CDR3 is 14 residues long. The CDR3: CASSGRGVGQPQHF. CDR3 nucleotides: TGTGCCAGCTCAGGAAGGGGGGTCGGTCAGCCCCAGCATTTT. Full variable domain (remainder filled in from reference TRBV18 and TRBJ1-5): NAGVMQNPRHLVRRRGQEARLRCSPMKGHSHVYWYRQLPEEGLKFMVYLQKENIIDESGMPKERFSAEFPKEGPSILRIQQVVRGDSAAYFCASSGRGVGQPQHFGDGTRLSIL.

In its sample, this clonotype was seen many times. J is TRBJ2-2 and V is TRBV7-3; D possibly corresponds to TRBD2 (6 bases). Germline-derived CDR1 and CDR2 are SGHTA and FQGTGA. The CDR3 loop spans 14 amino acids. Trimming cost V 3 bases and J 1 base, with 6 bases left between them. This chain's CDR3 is CASSLGGNTGELFF. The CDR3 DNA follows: TGTGCCAGCAGCTTGGGGGGGAACACCGGGGAGCTGTTTTTT.